Reported below is one T cell receptor (beta chain). The source of the sample is a study of blood T cell repertoires in COVID-19. Across the study: Researchers got acute and convalescent COVID-19 samples from the United States, Italy and Spain.

Profiling relied on immunoSEQ multiplex PCR, and the TCRdb table lists in-frame clones only, not all of them. The sample consists of about 180,000 clones, over 70% of them appearing once. Looked up from germline, CDR1 is SGHNT and CDR2 is YENEEA. Losses at the gene ends were 0 bases for V and 4 bases for J; bases not matched to a gene: 1. The CDR3 totals 15 residues. The chain carries TRBV11-3 and TRBJ2-1, with 9 bases matching TRBD2. The TCR was taken from a woman aged 35 to 49 with acute COVID-19. Sequencing was carried out using PBMCs or T cells enriched from blood (not recorded which). The CDR3 bases are TGTGCCAGCAGCTTAGAAACTAGCGGGTACAATGAGCAGTTCTTC. Amino acid sequence: CASSLETSGYNEQFF.